This is a list of T cell receptor beta chains from one sample in a study of T-cell memory formation after mild COVID-19. TCRdb used MiXCR to reprocess the 5' RACE reads, holding one entry per CDR3 protein. The table shows roughly 62,000 distinct CDR3 sequences, with less than 9.5% occurring only once. The sequencing sample was made of PBMCs or a T cell subset sorted from them (not recorded which). The receptors originated from a young man who had mild COVID-19 (a few samples of this study predate the infection). Cell type and time point are not known. The CDR3 runs from the conserved cysteine through the conserved F or W.

v_call cdr3_aa
TRBV9 CASSSRGEYNEQFF
TRBV30 CAWSVQGPEAFF
TRBV9 CASSPRTGGETQYF
TRBV7-2 CASSLARTDLYGYTF
TRBV28 CASRPQQGLGYTF
TRBV28 CASGELNNEQFF
TRBV20-1 CSAVPGQGSDTQYF
TRBV11-2 CASTTLAKNIQYF
TRBV5-1 CASSPSGGQETQYF
TRBV21-1 CASSKQRQGLAGAASGGELFF
TRBV7-9 CASSLDVAGGYNEQFF
TRBV10-1 CASSDQGYYEQYF
TRBV6-2/TRBV6-3 CASSPAGGITGELFF
TRBV12-3/TRBV12-4 CASSSLQGAGEAFF